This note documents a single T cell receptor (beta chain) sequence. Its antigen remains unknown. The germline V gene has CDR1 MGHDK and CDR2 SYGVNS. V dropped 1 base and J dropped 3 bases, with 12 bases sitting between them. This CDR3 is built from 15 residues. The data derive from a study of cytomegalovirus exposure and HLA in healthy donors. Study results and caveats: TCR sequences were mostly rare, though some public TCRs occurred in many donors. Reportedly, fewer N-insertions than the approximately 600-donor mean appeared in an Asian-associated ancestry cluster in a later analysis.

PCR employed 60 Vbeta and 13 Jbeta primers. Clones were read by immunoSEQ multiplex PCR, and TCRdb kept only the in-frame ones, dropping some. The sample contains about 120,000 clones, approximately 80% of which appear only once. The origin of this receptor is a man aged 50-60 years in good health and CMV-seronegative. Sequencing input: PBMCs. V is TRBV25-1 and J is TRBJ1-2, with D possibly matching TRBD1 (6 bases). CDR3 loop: CASSESGGLYYGYTF. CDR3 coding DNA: TGTGCCAGCAGTGAATCTGGGGGCCTTTACTATGGCTACACCTTC.